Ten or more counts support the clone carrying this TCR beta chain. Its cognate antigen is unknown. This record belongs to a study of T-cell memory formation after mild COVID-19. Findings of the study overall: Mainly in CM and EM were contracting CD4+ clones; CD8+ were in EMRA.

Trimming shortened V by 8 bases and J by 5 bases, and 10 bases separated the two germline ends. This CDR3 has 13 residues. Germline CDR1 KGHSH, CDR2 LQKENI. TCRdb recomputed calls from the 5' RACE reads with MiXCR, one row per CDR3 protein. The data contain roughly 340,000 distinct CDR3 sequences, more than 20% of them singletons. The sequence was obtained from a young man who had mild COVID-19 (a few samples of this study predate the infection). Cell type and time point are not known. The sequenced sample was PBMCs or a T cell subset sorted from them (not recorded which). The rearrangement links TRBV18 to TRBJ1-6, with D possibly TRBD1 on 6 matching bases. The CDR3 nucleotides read TGTGCCAGCCAGGACAGAGATAATTCACCCCTCCACTTT. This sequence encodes CASQDRDNSPLHF.